This T cell receptor beta chain stems from a study of early T cells in non-severe SARS-CoV-2 infection (dated by TCRdb to the early 2020s). As for the study more broadly: Bulk RNA from unsorted whole blood was used for TCR sequencing, so alpha and beta chains could not be paired. General study outcomes and caveats: Matching against VDJdb was skewed toward anti-spike CD8 responses, likely underestimated virus-specific expansions, and missed private and CD4 specificities.

Trimming costs V 11 bases and J 0 bases, and their ends lie 12 bases apart. CDR1 and CDR2 are read off the germline V gene as WSHSY and SAAADI. The CDR3 holds 13 amino acids from the cysteine to the phenylalanine. The retained sequence is limited to the CDR3, 39 bases, with the frame set at the first base. Receptors were amplified or captured by 5' RACE. Sequencer: NextSeq 500. In the TCR library protocol, unique molecular identifiers were attached to individual cDNA molecules to correct for PCR bias and sequencing error. Sequencing covered both TCR alpha and beta chains, and within each sample the abundances of alpha and beta sequences were tightly co-correlated. Turning to the authors' computational methods: V gene, J gene and CDR3 annotation of TCR sequences was performed with Decombinator V4. Expanded TCRs were defined as changing significantly between any two time points under a Poisson model with p below 0.0001. TCR abundances were normalised to the total number of TCRs sequenced in each sample and reported as counts per million. MAIT TCRs were defined by TRAV1-2 paired with TRAJ12, TRAJ20 or TRAJ33, and iNKT TCRs by TRAV10 paired with TRAJ18. VDJdb, accessed 1 November 2021, was searched for CMV, EBV and SARS-CoV-2 annotated TCRs, excluding TCRs annotated for multiple antigens. TCRdb reprocessed the public reads (quality trimming at Q25 with fastp, clone calling with MiXCR) and kept in-frame beta chains. Every CDR3 protein is listed once, alongside the most common genes and DNA of its rows. The V and J calls and clone size are TCRdb's, not the authors'. This sample has under 35,000 distinct CDR3 sequences in its table, and roughly 5.2% of those were observed once. The ten largest clones represent approximately 3.5% of the sample.

The study was a case-control design nested within a healthcare worker cohort in London, UK, with weekly nasopharyngeal swab PCR tests and blood sampling. Healthcare workers were recruited between 23 and 31 March 2020, during the week of the UK lockdown, and were followed weekly for up to roughly 15 weeks. The table lists this clonotype with a few counts. Its recognized antigen is unknown. No qualities accompany the bases; no much larger clone lies one base away. The V and J segments used are TRBV10-2 and TRBJ2-3; the D region possibly corresponds to TRBD2 (5 bases align). The sequencing sample was made of whole blood. The origin of this receptor is an adult who was a healthcare worker with PCR-confirmed SARS-CoV-2 infection or an uninfected control (not recorded which). CDR3 protein: CAAGPSSTDTQYF. The nucleotides are TGCGCCGCGGGCCCCTCTAGCACAGATACGCAGTATTTT.